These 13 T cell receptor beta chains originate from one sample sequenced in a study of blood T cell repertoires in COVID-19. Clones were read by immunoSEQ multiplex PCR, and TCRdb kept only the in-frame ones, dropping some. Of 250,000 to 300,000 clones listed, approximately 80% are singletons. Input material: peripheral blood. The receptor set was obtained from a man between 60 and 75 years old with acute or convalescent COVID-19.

The CDR3 coding sequence is TGTGCCAGCTCACCACCGAGCGTTCGGAACACTGAAGCTTTCTTT. This encodes CASSPPSVRNTEAFF. V is TRBV18 and J is TRBJ1-1; D not certain. Germline V gene lookup returns CDR1 KGHSH and CDR2 LQKENI. Trimming left V 0 bases short and J 1 base short, with 9 bases between. There are 15 residues in the CDR3.

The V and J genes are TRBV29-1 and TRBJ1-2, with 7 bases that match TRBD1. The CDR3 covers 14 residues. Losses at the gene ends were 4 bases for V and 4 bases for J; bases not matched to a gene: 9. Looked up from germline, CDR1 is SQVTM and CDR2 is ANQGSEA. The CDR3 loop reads CSVGNRGASYGYTF. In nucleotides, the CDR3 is TGCAGCGTTGGAAACAGGGGAGCGAGCTATGGCTACACCTTC.

The CDR3 DNA sequence: TGTGCCAGTACAGGGCGGGAGAACACTGAAGCTTTCTTT. The encoded protein is CASTGRENTEAFF. This chain uses TRBV19 with TRBJ1-1; possibly TRBD1 for D (5 bases). The germline gives CDR1 LNHDA, CDR2 SQIVND (reference sequence). This CDR3 is 13 amino acids long. Trimming shortened V by 7 bases and J by 1 base, and 10 bases separated the two germline ends.

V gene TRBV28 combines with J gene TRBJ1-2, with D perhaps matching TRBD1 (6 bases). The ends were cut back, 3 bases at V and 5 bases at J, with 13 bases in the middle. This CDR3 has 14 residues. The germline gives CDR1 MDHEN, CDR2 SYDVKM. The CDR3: CASSLGRGPYGYTF. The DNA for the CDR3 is TGTGCCAGCAGTTTGGGCAGGGGACCATATGGCTACACCTTC.

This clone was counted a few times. This CDR3 is CASSYFGGRTEAFF. CDR3 nucleotide sequence: TGTGCCAGCAGTTACTTCGGGGGTCGCACTGAAGCTTTCTTT. The J gene is TRBJ1-1, the V gene TRBV6-6; D possibly corresponds to TRBD1 (5 bases). Trimming removed 1 base from V and 4 bases from J, with 10 bases in between. The CDR3 totals 14 residues. From germline, CDR1 is MNHNY and CDR2 SVGAGI (reference sequence).

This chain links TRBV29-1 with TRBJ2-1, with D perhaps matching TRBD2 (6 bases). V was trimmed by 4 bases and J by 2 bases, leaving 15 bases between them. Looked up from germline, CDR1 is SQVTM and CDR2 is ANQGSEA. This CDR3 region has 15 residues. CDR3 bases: TGCAGCGTTGTGCCCAGCGGGCTTCCCTACAATGAGCAGTTCTTC. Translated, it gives CSVVPSGLPYNEQFF.

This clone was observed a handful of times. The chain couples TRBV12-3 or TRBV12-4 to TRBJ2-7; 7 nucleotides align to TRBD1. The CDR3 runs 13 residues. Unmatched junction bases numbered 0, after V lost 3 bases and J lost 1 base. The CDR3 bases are TGTGCCAGCAGTTTGGGACAGTCCTACGAGCAGTACTTC. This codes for CASSLGQSYEQYF.

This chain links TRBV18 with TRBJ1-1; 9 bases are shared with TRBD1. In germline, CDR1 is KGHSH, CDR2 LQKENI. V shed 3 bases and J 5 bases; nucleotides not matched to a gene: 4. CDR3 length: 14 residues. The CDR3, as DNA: TGTGCCAGCTCACCTGGACAGGGGAGTACTGAAGCTTTCTTT. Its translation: CASSPGQGSTEAFF.

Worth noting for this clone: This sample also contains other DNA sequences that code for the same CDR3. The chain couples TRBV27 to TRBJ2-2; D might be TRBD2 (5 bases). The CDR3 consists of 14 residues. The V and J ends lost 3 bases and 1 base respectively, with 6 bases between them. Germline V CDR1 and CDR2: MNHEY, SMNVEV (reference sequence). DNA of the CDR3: TGTGCCAGCAGTTTTGGAGGGAACACCGGGGAGCTGTTTTTT. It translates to CASSFGGNTGELFF.

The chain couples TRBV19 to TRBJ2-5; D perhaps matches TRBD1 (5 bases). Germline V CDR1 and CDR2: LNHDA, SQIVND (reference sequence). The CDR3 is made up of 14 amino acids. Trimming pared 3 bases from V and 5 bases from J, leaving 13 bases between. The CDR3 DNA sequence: TGTGCCAGTAGTATGGGGCCGTCTACGGAGACCCAGTACTTC. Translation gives CASSMGPSTETQYF.

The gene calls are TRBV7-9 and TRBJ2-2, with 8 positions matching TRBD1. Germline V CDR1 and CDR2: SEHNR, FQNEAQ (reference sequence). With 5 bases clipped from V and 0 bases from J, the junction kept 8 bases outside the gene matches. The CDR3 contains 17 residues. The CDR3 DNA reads TGTGCCAGCAGCGATTTCAGGGGGCTTGCGAACACCGGGGAGCTGTTTTTT. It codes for CASSDFRGLANTGELFF.

The CDR3 DNA follows: TGTGCCAGCAGTCCCATAACTAGCGGGAGTGTCACCGGGGAGCTGTTTTTT. This translates into CASSPITSGSVTGELFF. This rearrangement joins TRBV28 to TRBJ2-2, with TRBD2 matching 11 bases. With 5 bases clipped from V and 4 bases from J, the junction kept 9 bases outside the gene matches. Germline V gene data show CDR1 as MDHEN and CDR2 as SYDVKM. The CDR3 sequence is 17 residues long. Supplemented by reference TRBV28 and TRBJ2-2, the full variable domain reads DVKVTQSSRYLVKRTGEKVFLECVQDMDHENMFWYRQDPGLGLRLIYFSYDVKMKEKGDIPEGYSVSREKKERFSLILESASTNQTSMYLCASSPITSGSVTGELFFGEGSRLTVL.

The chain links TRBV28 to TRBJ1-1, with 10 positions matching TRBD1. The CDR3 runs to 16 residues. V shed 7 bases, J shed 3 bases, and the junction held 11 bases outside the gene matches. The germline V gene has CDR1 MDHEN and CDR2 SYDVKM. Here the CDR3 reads CASTLSTGGRYTEAFF. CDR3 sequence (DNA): TGTGCCAGCACATTATCGACAGGGGGCCGGTACACTGAAGCTTTCTTT. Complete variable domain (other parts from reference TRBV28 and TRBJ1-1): DVKVTQSSRYLVKRTGEKVFLECVQDMDHENMFWYRQDPGLGLRLIYFSYDVKMKEKGDIPEGYSVSREKKERFSLILESASTNQTSMYLCASTLSTGGRYTEAFFGQGTRLTVV.